The 24 T cell receptor beta chains below come from one sample, sequenced in a study of shared clonotypes between healthy human individuals. Method: immunoSEQ multiplex PCR; TCRdb's copy keeps in-frame clones and lacks some. The repertoire has roughly 2.1 million clones, 85% to 95% of them found once; the top ten carry roughly 1.8%. It was CD45RO-negative cells, positively selected for CCR7, that made up naive CD8 cells, with terminally differentiated effector memory CD45RA+ cells excluded. The sequenced material came from naive CD8+ T cells from PBMCs. All receptors derive from a man between 18 and 35 years old in good health. Some clones in this sample may be carry-over from other donors' samples.

The chain carries TRBV4-1 and TRBJ2-7; TRBD1 is a possible D gene (6 bases). V dropped 0 bases and J dropped 2 bases, with 8 bases sitting between them. CDR3 length equals 14 residues. The germline CDR1 and CDR2 sequences are MGHRA and YSYEKL. Here the CDR3 DNA reads TGCGCCAGCAGCCAAGAGGACAGCACCTACGAGCAGTACTTC. Protein product: CASSQEDSTYEQYF.

J is TRBJ2-7 and V is TRBV15; maybe TRBD2 (5 bases). The CDR3 sequence is 14 residues long. V was trimmed by 6 bases and J by 3 bases, leaving 15 bases between them. Germline V gene data show CDR1 as LNHNV and CDR2 as YYDKDF (reference sequence). Written as DNA, the CDR3 is TGTGCCACCAGTCTATCCGGGAACCACTACGAGCAGTACTTC. The encoded protein is CATSLSGNHYEQYF.

Comment on this clone: The same CDR3 can be traced to other DNA sequences in this sample. V is TRBV27 and J is TRBJ1-1, with D hard to call. This CDR3 has 14 residues. The V and J ends lost 1 base and 1 base respectively, with 7 bases between them. CDR1 MNHEY and CDR2 SMNVEV come from the germline V gene (reference sequence). The CDR3 spells CASSLFGGNTEAFF. The CDR3, as DNA: TGTGCCAGCAGTTTATTCGGAGGGAACACTGAAGCTTTCTTT.

With regard to this clone: A read error may produce the germline difference seen at one junction end. V usage is TRBV20-1 and J usage is TRBJ1-1; D ambiguous. Germline CDR1 DFQATT, CDR2 SNEGSKA (reference sequence). The CDR3 runs to 10 residues. The CDR3 loop reads CSARDRPELF. In nucleotides, the CDR3 is TGCAGTGCTAGAGATCGACCGGAACTCTTT.

DNA of the CDR3: TGCAGCGTTGTGGATTTGGGGACCGGGACCGGGGAGCTGTTTTTT. Encoded protein: CSVVDLGTGTGELFF. This chain uses TRBV29-1 with TRBJ2-2; D is tentatively TRBD1 or TRBD2 (5 bases each). Deletions cut 4 bases from V and 5 bases from J, with 17 bases between. CDR1 and CDR2 from the germline V gene are SQVTM and ANQGSEA. The CDR3 consists of 15 residues.

This chain links TRBV5-6 with TRBJ2-2; 7 nucleotides match TRBD2. With 1 base clipped from V and 0 bases from J, the junction kept 0 bases outside the gene matches. Germline lookup yields CDR1 SGHDT and CDR2 YYEEEE. This CDR3 spans 15 amino acids. The CDR3: CASSLTSANTGELFF. The CDR3 coding sequence is TGTGCCAGCAGCTTGACTAGCGCGAACACCGGGGAGCTGTTTTTT.

The chain joins TRBV27 to TRBJ2-1; D perhaps matches TRBD1 (6 bases). CDR3 size: 15 residues. Trimming pared 7 bases from V and 3 bases from J, leaving 16 bases between. Germline loops: CDR1 MNHEY, CDR2 SMNVEV (reference sequence). The CDR3 DNA sequence: TGTGCCAGCACCATGTTGGGGGCTGGCTACAATGAGCAGTTCTTC. Translation: CASTMLGAGYNEQFF.

The chain uses TRBV4-2 and TRBJ1-6; possible D gene TRBD1, 6 bases. This CDR3 contains 17 residues. Germline CDR1 is LGHNA and CDR2 is YNFKEQ. Trimming shortened V by 1 base and J by 6 bases, and 16 bases separated the two germline ends. The DNA of the CDR3 is TGTGCCAGCAGCCAAGTGGGGGCGGGAACGAGTAATTCACCCCTCCACTTT. Amino acid sequence: CASSQVGAGTSNSPLHF.

This clone was seen a few times. This chain joins TRBV5-6 and TRBJ1-1; D remains unclear. This CDR3 region has 12 residues. Trimming removed 2 bases from V and 3 bases from J, with 5 bases in between. Germline values: CDR1 SGHDT, CDR2 YYEEEE. The CDR3: CASSFEYTEAFF. The CDR3 DNA is TGTGCCAGCAGCTTCGAATACACTGAAGCTTTCTTT.

The table lists this clone with a count of one. This sequence joins TRBV6-5 and TRBJ1-4, with D possibly being TRBD1 (6 bases). Trimming stripped 0 bases from V and 5 bases from J, with 10 bases between. This CDR3 has 15 residues. Germline V gene data show CDR1 as MNHEY and CDR2 as SVGAGI. CDR3 DNA: TGTGCCAGCAGTTACTCCCGACAGGAGAATGAAAAACTGTTTTTT. Its translation is CASSYSRQENEKLFF.

The chain couples TRBV6-1 to TRBJ2-3; 8 bases map to TRBD2. Germline CDR1 is MNHNS and CDR2 is SASEGT. Trimming cost V 10 bases and J 10 bases; bases outside gene matches: 13. The CDR3 length is 13 residues. The CDR3 here is CAILEEAGVAQYF. The CDR3 nucleotides read TGTGCCATCCTAGAGGAAGCGGGAGTTGCGCAGTATTTT.

The genes are TRBV7-2 and TRBJ2-1; 8 bases are shared with TRBD2. Germline CDR1 SGHTA, CDR2 FQGNSA. V lost 2 bases and J lost 2; bases outside the gene matches: 14. This CDR3 comprises 19 residues. CDR3 sequence (DNA): TGTGCCAGCAGCTTACCACTAGCGGCCGTGACTATCCCCTACAATGAGCAGTTCTTC. This codes for CASSLPLAAVTIPYNEQFF.

The chain joins TRBV6-5 to TRBJ2-7; D is unclear. Per the germline V gene, CDR1 is MNHEY and CDR2 is SVGAGI. The ends were cut back, 0 bases at V and 7 bases at J, with 16 bases in the middle. This CDR3 is built from 15 residues. CDR3 coding DNA: TGTGCCAGCAGTTACTCCAAAGGGCAAACTGCAGAGCAGTACTTC. Translated, it gives CASSYSKGQTAEQYF.

The rearrangement links TRBV4-3 to TRBJ2-1, with TRBD2 identical over 9 bases. J gave up 4 bases and V 1 base, and 5 bases lay outside the gene matches. Germline loops: CDR1 LGHNA, CDR2 YSLEER. The CDR3 spans 16 residues. As DNA, the CDR3 is TGCGCCAGCAGCCAAGGACTAGCGGAAATTTACAATGAGCAGTTCTTC. Amino acids: CASSQGLAEIYNEQFF.

This chain uses TRBV25-1 with TRBJ1-2; no definite D call. Germline loops: CDR1 MGHDK, CDR2 SYGVNS. CDR3 size: 13 residues. Written as DNA, the CDR3 is TGTGCATCCCGGGCGCCGGACAACTATGGCTACACCTTC. Residues: CASRAPDNYGYTF.

This clone was observed a handful of times. The genes are TRBV28 and TRBJ1-1; the D is unclear. This CDR3 spans 11 amino acids. Trimming removed 7 bases from V and 1 base from J, with 4 bases in between. From germline, CDR1 is MDHEN and CDR2 SYDVKM. The CDR3 sequence: CASKRNTEAFF. CDR3 sequence (DNA): TGTGCCAGCAAGAGGAACACTGAAGCTTTCTTT. The complete variable domain, with remaining parts taken from reference TRBV28 and TRBJ1-1, reads DVKVTQSSRYLVKRTGEKVFLECVQDMDHENMFWYRQDPGLGLRLIYFSYDVKMKEKGDIPEGYSVSREKKERFSLILESASTNQTSMYLCASKRNTEAFFGQGTRLTVV.

V and J are TRBV6-5 and TRBJ1-1, with D perhaps matching TRBD1 (6 bases). V was pared by 5 bases and J by 1 base, with 8 bases between. The CDR3 consists of 13 residues. Germline V gene lookup returns CDR1 MNHEY and CDR2 SVGAGI. The CDR3 sequence: CASSKTGNTEAFF. As DNA, the CDR3 is TGTGCCAGCAGTAAGACAGGGAACACTGAAGCTTTCTTT.

In this sample, this clone turned up once. The chain couples TRBV27 to TRBJ2-7, with D perhaps matching TRBD2 (6 bases). Trimming removed 5 bases from V and 6 bases from J, with 14 bases in between. The germline gives CDR1 MNHEY, CDR2 SMNVEV (reference sequence). This CDR3 is 13 amino acids long. The CDR3 region is CASSPGLSVEQYF. The CDR3 DNA follows: TGTGCCAGCAGTCCGGGACTGTCGGTCGAGCAGTACTTC.

The rearrangement uses TRBV10-1 and TRBJ1-1, with D perhaps matching TRBD1 (5 bases). The CDR3 covers 13 residues. The V end was cut by 6 bases, the J end by 8 bases, with 16 bases between. Germline assignment: CDR1 WNHNN and CDR2 SYGVQD (reference sequence). The CDR3 DNA reads as TGCGCCAGCAGCTACAAGGCGGGGGGGGAAGCTTTCTTT. Protein sequence: CASSYKAGGEAFF.

The rearrangement joins TRBV9 to TRBJ2-1, with D perhaps matching TRBD1 (5 bases). Trimming left V 0 bases short and J 6 bases short, with 16 bases between. This CDR3 is 16 amino acids long. Germline V lookup: CDR1 SGDLS, CDR2 YYNGEE. Here the CDR3 DNA reads TGTGCCAGCAGCGTAGCCTGGGGATGGGGCGGCAATGAGCAGTTCTTC. Residues: CASSVAWGWGGNEQFF.

Only one count was recorded for this clone. The gene calls are TRBV25-1 and TRBJ2-5; D perhaps matches TRBD2 (5 bases). This CDR3 comprises 16 residues. The V gene lost 1 base and the J gene lost 4 bases, with 16 bases spanning the gap. Per the germline V gene, CDR1 is MGHDK and CDR2 is SYGVNS. DNA of the CDR3: TGTGCCAGCAGTGAATTTGATCGGGGTCTCTCAGAGACCCAGTACTTC. Translation gives CASSEFDRGLSETQYF.

The J gene is TRBJ2-7, the V gene TRBV19; D possibly corresponds to TRBD1 (6 bases). Looked up from germline, CDR1 is LNHDA and CDR2 is SQIVND (reference sequence). The CDR3 loop spans 16 amino acids. Trimming shortened V by 0 bases and J by 3 bases, and 15 bases separated the two germline ends. The CDR3 loop is CASSIDLEDSLYEQYF. In DNA, the CDR3 is TGTGCCAGTAGTATAGATCTGGAGGACAGTCTCTACGAGCAGTACTTC.

V gene TRBV15 combines with J gene TRBJ2-5; D unclear. This CDR3 has 16 amino acids. V was shortened by 0 bases and J by 4 bases, with 15 bases between the two germline ends. CDR1 is LNHNV and CDR2 is YYDKDF in the germline V gene (reference sequence). In DNA form, the CDR3 reads TGTGCCACCAGCAGAGAAGGGTTTCCGGTCCGAGAGACCCAGTACTTC. It yields the protein CATSREGFPVRETQYF.

A single count supports this clone. The chain recombines TRBV14 with TRBJ2-5, with 9 nucleotides matching TRBD2. The CDR3 has 16 residues. J was trimmed by 5 bases and V by 3 bases; bases with no gene match: 10. From germline, CDR1 is SGHDN and CDR2 FVKESK. The CDR3 region has the DNA TGTGCCAGCAGCCAGCTAGCGGGATACTCGCGGGAGACCCAGTACTTC. It codes for CASSQLAGYSRETQYF.